The 21 T cell receptor beta chains reported below all come from one sample, sequenced in a study of blood T cells in healthy people across ages. PCR was performed a second time for about 6 to 11 cycles using a sample-barcoded 5' primer and a J-beta primer mix. MiXCR, run by TCRdb on the 5' RACE reads, gives a single entry per CDR3 protein. The sample contains 1.5 million to 2 million distinct CDR3 sequences, around 40% of which appear only once. Specimen: blood. These receptors all stem from a human donor in good health.

The V gene is TRBV4-2, the J gene TRBJ2-5; 12 nucleotides match TRBD1. Germline trimming cut 6 bases from V and 5 bases from J; bases unmatched to any gene: 13. Looked up from germline, CDR1 is LGHNA and CDR2 is YNFKEQ. The CDR3 sequence is 17 residues long. The CDR3, as DNA: TGTGCCAGCAGTCTAGGGACAGGGGGCAACGAGGGGGAGACCCAGTACTTC. It specifies CASSLGTGGNEGETQYF.

This clonotype was seen more than once but under ten times. The chain uses TRBV5-5 and TRBJ2-2; TRBD1 matches at 11 bases. This CDR3 comprises 16 residues. J was trimmed by 4 bases and V by 4 bases; bases with no gene match: 6. Germline CDR1 is SGHKS and CDR2 is YYEKEE (reference sequence). The CDR3 bases are TGTGCCAGCAGCCAGCCGGGACAGGGGGGCACCGGGGAGCTGTTTTTT. Amino acids: CASSQPGQGGTGELFF. The complete variable domain, with remaining parts taken from reference TRBV5-5 and TRBJ2-2, reads DAGVTQSPTHLIKTRGQQVTLRCSPISGHKSVSWYQQVLGQGPQFIFQYYEKEERGRGNFPDRFSARQFPNYSSELNVNALLLGDSALYLCASSQPGQGGTGELFFGEGSRLTVL.

The genes are TRBV5-5 and TRBJ2-7, with D perhaps being TRBD1 or TRBD2 (6 bases each). The J call could be wrong; TRBJ2-5 is a better fit for the DNA end. CDR3 length: 15 amino acids. The V gene's germline CDR1 is SGHKS and CDR2 YYEKEE (reference sequence). The CDR3 DNA reads as TGTGCCAGCACCCTCCGGACAGCTGGGGGGGAGACCCAGTACTTC. Its protein is CASTLRTAGGETQYF.

This chain joins TRBV7-2 and TRBJ2-3; tentative D call: TRBD2 (5 bases). V was cut by 1 base and J by 0 bases, with 11 bases left in between. The CDR3 runs 16 residues. CDR1 is SGHTA and CDR2 is FQGNSA in the germline V gene. The CDR3 spells CASSLGERTSTDTQYF. The CDR3 nucleotides are TGTGCCAGCAGCTTAGGGGAGCGGACTAGCACAGATACGCAGTATTTT.

V is TRBV29-1 and J is TRBJ1-2, with D possibly TRBD1 on 6 matching bases. Germline CDR1 and CDR2: SQVTM and ANQGSEA. The CDR3 has 15 residues. V was clipped by 0 bases and J by 1 base, with 12 bases between them. CDR3 DNA sequence: TGCAGCGTTGAAGATCCGACAGGCCTTAACTATGGCTACACCTTC. Translation: CSVEDPTGLNYGYTF.

The rearrangement joins TRBV6-2 or TRBV6-3 to TRBJ2-5; possible D gene TRBD1, 5 bases. Germline values: CDR1 MNHEY, CDR2 SVGEGT. The CDR3 is made up of 13 amino acids. Trimming left V 8 bases short and J 3 bases short, with 13 bases between. The CDR3: CASQGSWEETQYF. CDR3 DNA sequence: TGTGCCAGCCAGGGCTCTTGGGAAGAGACCCAGTACTTC.

This clonotype was recorded at least ten times. CDR3 residues: CASRFMGEQFF. The DNA of the CDR3 is TGCGCCAGCAGGTTCATGGGTGAGCAGTTCTTC. The chain combines TRBV5-1 with TRBJ2-1; D is undetermined. In germline, CDR1 is SGHRS, CDR2 YFSETQ. The length of the CDR3 is 11 residues. The V end was cut by 5 bases, the J end by 9 bases, with 9 bases between.

Here the CDR3 reads CATSLGGQGRTDTQYF. The CDR3 nucleotides read TGTGCCACCAGCCTAGGAGGACAGGGACGCACAGATACGCAGTATTTT. This chain links TRBV24-1 with TRBJ2-3, with 8 bases fitting TRBD1. CDR1 is KGHDR and CDR2 is SFDVKD in the germline V gene. The J segment lost 1 base and the V segment lost 7 bases, leaving 9 bases of the junction unmatched. This CDR3 has 16 amino acids.

The rearrangement joins TRBV6-5 to TRBJ2-3; 7 positions agree with TRBD1. CDR3 size: 15 residues. Germline V gives CDR1 MNHEY, CDR2 SVGAGI. The ends lost 0 bases at V and 4 bases at J; junction bases unmatched: 4. The CDR3 sequence is CASSYSGQTSDTQYF. The DNA of the CDR3 is TGTGCCAGCAGTTACTCGGGACAGACCTCAGATACGCAGTATTTT.

This clonotype was picked up a small number of times. The chain combines TRBV29-1 with TRBJ2-7; possibly TRBD1 for D (5 bases). This CDR3 contains 11 residues. From germline, CDR1 is SQVTM and CDR2 ANQGSEA. V lost 1 base and J lost 5, with 6 bases in between. CDR3: CSVEAGHEQYF. CDR3 DNA sequence: TGCAGCGTTGAAGCAGGGCACGAGCAGTACTTC.

Only one count was recorded for this clonotype. V and J are TRBV7-9 and TRBJ1-5; D gene uncertain. The germline V and J ends were trimmed by 1 base and 4 bases, with 17 bases remaining between them. The CDR3 runs to 17 residues. The germline V gene has CDR1 SEHNR and CDR2 FQNEAQ (reference sequence). CDR3 amino acids: CASSLVSEPYFNQPQHF. For the CDR3, the DNA is TGTGCCAGCAGCTTAGTGTCAGAACCTTATTTTAATCAGCCCCAGCATTTT.

The rearrangement links TRBV6-5 to TRBJ2-3, with a weak D call TRBD2 (5 bases). Germline CDR1 is MNHEY and CDR2 is SVGAGI. The CDR3 sequence is 14 residues long. Trimming cost V 8 bases and J 0 bases, with 12 bases left between them. In nucleotides, the CDR3 is TGTGCCAGCTCGGGGTCGGCTAGCACAGATACGCAGTATTTT. It yields the protein CASSGSASTDTQYF.

The CDR3: CASNAGGAQETQYF. Here the CDR3 DNA reads TGTGCCAGCAATGCTGGAGGGGCGCAAGAGACCCAGTACTTC. The rearrangement uses TRBV2 and TRBJ2-5; tentative D call: TRBD2 (6 bases). The CDR3 is 14 amino acids. The germline V and J ends were trimmed by 7 bases and 2 bases, with 14 bases remaining between them. The germline CDR1 and CDR2 sequences are SNHLY and FYNNEI.

This rearrangement joins TRBV4-1 to TRBJ1-5, with unresolved D. The V gene's germline CDR1 is MGHRA and CDR2 YSYEKL. Trimming took 1 base from V and 1 from J, leaving 8 bases between them. This CDR3 has 15 amino acids. The CDR3 region has the DNA TGCGCCAGCAGCCAAGGGGCCAGGAGCAATCAGCCCCAGCATTTT. It is translated as CASSQGARSNQPQHF.

This clonotype was counted between two and nine times. The chain couples TRBV7-9 to TRBJ1-2, with no clear D. V shed 0 bases and J shed 2 bases, with 10 bases lying between them. Germline V gene data show CDR1 as SEHNR and CDR2 as FQNEAQ (reference sequence). The CDR3 covers 15 residues. The CDR3 is CASSLAGKYNYGYTF. The CDR3 DNA is TGTGCCAGCAGCTTAGCAGGGAAGTACAACTATGGCTACACCTTC.

The V and J genes are TRBV9 and TRBJ2-4, with 8 positions matching TRBD2. The J call may be faulty, since TRBJ2-7 better matches the DNA end. Germline loops: CDR1 SGDLS, CDR2 YYNGEE. CDR3 length equals 15 residues. CDR3 residues: CASSVGSGGYFEQYF. In DNA, the CDR3 is TGTGCCAGCAGCGTAGGGAGCGGGGGTTATTTCGAGCAGTACTTC.

This chain links TRBV7-2 with TRBJ1-2, with 7 bases matching TRBD1. The CDR3 is 15 residues long. V lost 5 bases to trimming and J lost 2 bases; unmatched junction nucleotides: 8. The germline CDR1 and CDR2 sequences are SGHTA and FQGNSA. For the CDR3, the DNA is TGTGCCAGCAGCATAATCAACAGGGGAAACTATGGCTACACCTTC. It encodes CASSIINRGNYGYTF.

This clonotype was seen a handful of times. The CDR3 coding sequence is TGCAGTGCTAGAGGTTGGGGGAATCAGCCCCAGCATTTT. As protein: CSARGWGNQPQHF. V and J are TRBV20-1 and TRBJ1-5; possibly TRBD1 for D (5 bases). V was shortened by 1 base and J by 4 bases, with 8 bases between the two germline ends. Germline V gene data show CDR1 as DFQATT and CDR2 as SNEGSKA (reference sequence). This CDR3 is 13 amino acids long.

V usage is TRBV10-3 and J usage is TRBJ2-1; no firm D call. Trimming left V 9 bases short and J 13 bases short, with 7 bases between. Germline CDR1 ENHRY, CDR2 SYGVKD. This CDR3 region has 8 residues. CDR3 region: CAMTTQFF. The CDR3 coding sequence is TGTGCCATGACAACCCAGTTCTTC.

The chain employs TRBV20-1 and TRBJ2-7, with D possibly being TRBD2 (6 bases). This CDR3 is 14 amino acids long. The germline CDR1 and CDR2 sequences are DFQATT and SNEGSKA (reference sequence). V was trimmed by 5 bases and J by 1 base, leaving 15 bases between them. CDR3 protein: CSAYRDWRSYEQYF. CDR3 DNA: TGCAGTGCTTACCGGGACTGGCGATCCTACGAGCAGTACTTC.

This chain links TRBV12-3 or TRBV12-4 with TRBJ2-1; TRBD1 matches at 12 bases. Germline trimming cut 5 bases from V and 9 bases from J; bases unmatched to any gene: 5. This CDR3 comprises 14 residues. CDR3 in DNA: TGTGCCAGCAGTACGGGACAGGGGGCGGTTGAGCAGTTCTTC. Amino acid sequence: CASSTGQGAVEQFF.